These 2 T cell receptor beta chains were sequenced from one sample in a study of blood T cell repertoires in COVID-19. Clones were read by immunoSEQ multiplex PCR, and TCRdb kept only the in-frame ones, dropping some. The sample gives about 200,000 clones, roughly four fifths of which show up once; 12% is in the top ten. What was sequenced was PBMCs or T cells enriched from blood (not recorded which). Receptors were obtained from a man aged 40-50 years who had recovered from COVID-19.

The chain employs TRBV11-3 and TRBJ2-5; the match to TRBD1 covers 9 bases. Trimming cost V 5 bases and J 4 bases; bases outside gene matches: 2. This CDR3 region has 13 residues. Germline CDR1 is SGHNT and CDR2 is YENEEA. CDR3 DNA sequence: TGTGCCAGCAGCAAGACAGGGGGAGAGACCCAGTACTTC. Its translation is CASSKTGGETQYF.

J is TRBJ1-2 and V is TRBV7-8; 8 bases match TRBD1. This CDR3 is 16 amino acids long. The trim removed 5 bases at V and 0 bases at J, leaving 8 bases unmatched. Germline V gives CDR1 SGHVS, CDR2 FQNEAQ. The CDR3 bases are TGTGCCAGCAGCCAGACGAGGGACAGGCCTAACTATGGCTACACCTTC. Translation gives CASSQTRDRPNYGYTF.